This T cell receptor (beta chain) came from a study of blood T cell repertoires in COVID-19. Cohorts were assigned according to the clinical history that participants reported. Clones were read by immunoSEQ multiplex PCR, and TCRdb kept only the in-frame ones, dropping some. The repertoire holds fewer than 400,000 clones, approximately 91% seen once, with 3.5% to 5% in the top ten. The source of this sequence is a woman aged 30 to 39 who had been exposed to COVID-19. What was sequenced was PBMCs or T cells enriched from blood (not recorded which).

DNA for the CDR3: TGTGCCAGCAGTTCTAGCGGGGGAACCTACGAGCAGTACTTC. Its translation: CASSSSGGTYEQYF. This rearrangement joins TRBV28 to TRBJ2-7, with 10 bases fitting TRBD2. V lost 4 bases to trimming and J lost 2 bases; unmatched junction nucleotides: 2. The CDR3 has 14 residues. Germline lookup yields CDR1 MDHEN and CDR2 SYDVKM.